The 3 T cell receptor beta chains in this list originate from one sample, sequenced in a study of blood T cell repertoires in COVID-19. This table comes from immunoSEQ multiplex PCR, and its TCRdb copy is limited to in-frame clones, with some not included. The sample consists of around 270,000 clones, 65% to 90% of them appearing once. The sequenced material came from peripheral blood. Every receptor here comes from a man aged 25-40 years with active or convalescent COVID-19.

This clone was detected once. The chain links TRBV14 to TRBJ2-5; maybe TRBD1 (5 bases). The CDR3 spans 16 residues. The V end lost 0 bases, the J end lost 3 bases, and 14 bases lay between the germline ends. CDR1 and CDR2 from the germline V gene are SGHDN and FVKESK. The CDR3 coding sequence is TGTGCCAGCAGCCAAGATAGCCCGACAGCTAAAGAGACCCAGTACTTC. This codes for CASSQDSPTAKETQYF.

This chain joins TRBV7-2 and TRBJ1-5, with D maybe TRBD1 (6 bases). The germline gives CDR1 SGHTA, CDR2 FQGNSA. Trimming left V 5 bases short and J 3 bases short, with 14 bases between. The CDR3 length is 15 residues. The CDR3 spells CASSKTGPHNQPQHF. Here the CDR3 DNA reads TGTGCCAGCAGCAAGACAGGCCCCCACAATCAGCCCCAGCATTTT. Complete variable domain (other parts from reference TRBV7-2 and TRBJ1-5): GAGVSQSPSNKVTEKGKDVELRCDPISGHTALYWYRQSLGQGLEFLIYFQGNSAPDKSGLPSDRFSAERTGGSVSTLTIQRTQQEDSAVYLCASSKTGPHNQPQHFGDGTRLSIL.

The chain is built from TRBV3-1 (or the pseudogene TRBV3-2) and TRBJ2-3; TRBD2 agrees at 16 bases. V lost 0 bases to trimming and J lost 2 bases; unmatched junction nucleotides: 5. The length of the CDR3 is 19 residues. Germline lookup yields CDR1 LGHDT and CDR2 YNNKEL (reference sequence). CDR3 amino acids: CASSQDHGTSGGATDTQYF. CDR3 bases: TGTGCCAGCAGCCAAGACCATGGGACTAGCGGGGGGGCCACAGATACGCAGTATTTT.